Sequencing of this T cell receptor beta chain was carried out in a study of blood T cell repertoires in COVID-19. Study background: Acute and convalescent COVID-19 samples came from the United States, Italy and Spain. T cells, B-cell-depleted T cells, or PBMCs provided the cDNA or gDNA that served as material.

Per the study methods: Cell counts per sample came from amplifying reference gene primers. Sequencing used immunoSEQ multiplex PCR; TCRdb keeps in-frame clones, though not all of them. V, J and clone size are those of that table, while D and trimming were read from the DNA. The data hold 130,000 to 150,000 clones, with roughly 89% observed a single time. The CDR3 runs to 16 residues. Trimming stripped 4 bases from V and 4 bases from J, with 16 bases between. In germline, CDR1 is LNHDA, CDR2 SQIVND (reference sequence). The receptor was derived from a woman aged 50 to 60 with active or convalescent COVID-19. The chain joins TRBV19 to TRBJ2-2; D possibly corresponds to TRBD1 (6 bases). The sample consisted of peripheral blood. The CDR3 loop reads CASSTPQGLFTGELFF. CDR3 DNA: TGTGCCAGTAGTACACCGCAGGGGTTATTCACCGGGGAGCTGTTTTTT.